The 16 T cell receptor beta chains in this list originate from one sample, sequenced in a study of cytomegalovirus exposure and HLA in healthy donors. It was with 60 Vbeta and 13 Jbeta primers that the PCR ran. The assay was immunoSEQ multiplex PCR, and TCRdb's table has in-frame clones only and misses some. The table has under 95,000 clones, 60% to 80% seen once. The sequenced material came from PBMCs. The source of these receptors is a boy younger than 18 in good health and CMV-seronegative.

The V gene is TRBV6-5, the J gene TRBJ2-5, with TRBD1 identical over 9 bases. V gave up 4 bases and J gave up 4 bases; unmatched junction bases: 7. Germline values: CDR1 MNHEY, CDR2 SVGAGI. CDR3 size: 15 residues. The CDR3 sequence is CASSSPGQGRETQYF. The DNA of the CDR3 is TGTGCCAGCAGTTCTCCGGGACAGGGAAGAGAGACCCAGTACTTC.

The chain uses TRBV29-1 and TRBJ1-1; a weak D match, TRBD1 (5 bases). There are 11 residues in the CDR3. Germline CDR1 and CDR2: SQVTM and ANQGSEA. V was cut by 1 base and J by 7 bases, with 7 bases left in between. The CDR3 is CSVEGGVEAFF. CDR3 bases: TGCAGCGTTGAAGGGGGGGTTGAAGCTTTCTTT.

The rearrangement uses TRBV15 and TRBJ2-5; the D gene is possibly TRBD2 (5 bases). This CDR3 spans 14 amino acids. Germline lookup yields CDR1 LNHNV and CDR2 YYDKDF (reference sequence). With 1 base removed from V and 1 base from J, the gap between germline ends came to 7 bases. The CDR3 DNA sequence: TGTGCCACCAGCAGAGGCGAGGGCCAAGAGACCCAGTACTTC. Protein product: CATSRGEGQETQYF.

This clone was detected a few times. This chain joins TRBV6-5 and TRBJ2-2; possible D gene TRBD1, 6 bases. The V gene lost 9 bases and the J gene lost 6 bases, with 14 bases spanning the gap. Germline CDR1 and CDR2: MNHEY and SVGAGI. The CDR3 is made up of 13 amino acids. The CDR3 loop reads CASGRGGSGELFF. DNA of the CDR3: TGTGCCAGTGGGAGAGGGGGTTCCGGGGAGCTGTTTTTT.

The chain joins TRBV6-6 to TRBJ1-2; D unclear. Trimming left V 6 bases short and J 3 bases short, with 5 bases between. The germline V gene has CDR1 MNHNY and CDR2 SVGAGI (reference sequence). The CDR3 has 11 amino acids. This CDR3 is CASSGDYGYTF. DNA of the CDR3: TGTGCCAGCAGCGGAGACTATGGCTACACCTTC.

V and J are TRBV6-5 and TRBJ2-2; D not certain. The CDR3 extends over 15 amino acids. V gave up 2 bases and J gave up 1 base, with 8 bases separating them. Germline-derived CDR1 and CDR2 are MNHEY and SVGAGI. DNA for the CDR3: TGTGCCAGCAGTTACGTACAGATGAACACCGGGGAGCTGTTTTTT. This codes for CASSYVQMNTGELFF.

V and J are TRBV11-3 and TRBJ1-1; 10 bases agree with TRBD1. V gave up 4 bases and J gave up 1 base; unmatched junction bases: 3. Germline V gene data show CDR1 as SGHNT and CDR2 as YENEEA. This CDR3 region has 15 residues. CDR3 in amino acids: CASSSGQGRNTEAFF. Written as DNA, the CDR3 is TGTGCCAGCAGCTCGGGACAGGGGAGGAACACTGAAGCTTTCTTT.

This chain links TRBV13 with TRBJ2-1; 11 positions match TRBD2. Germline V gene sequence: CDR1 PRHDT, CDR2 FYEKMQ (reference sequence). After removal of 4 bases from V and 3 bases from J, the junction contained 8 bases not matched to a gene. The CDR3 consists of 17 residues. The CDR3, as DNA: TGTGCCAGCAGCTGGGCCCTTACTAGCGGGAGCTACAATGAGCAGTTCTTC. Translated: CASSWALTSGSYNEQFF.

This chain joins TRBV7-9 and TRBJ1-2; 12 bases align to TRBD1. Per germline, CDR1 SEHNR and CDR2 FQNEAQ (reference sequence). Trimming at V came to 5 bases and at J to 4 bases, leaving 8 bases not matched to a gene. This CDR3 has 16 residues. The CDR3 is CASSDLGQGAFYGYTF. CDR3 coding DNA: TGTGCCAGCAGCGACTTGGGACAGGGGGCGTTCTATGGCTACACCTTC.

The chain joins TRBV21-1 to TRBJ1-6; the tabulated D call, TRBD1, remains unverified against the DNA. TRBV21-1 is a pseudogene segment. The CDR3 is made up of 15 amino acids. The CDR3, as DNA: TGTGCCAGACAGTCGAGGACAGGGTTAGCTTCACCCCTCCACTTT. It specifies CARQSRTGLASPLHF.

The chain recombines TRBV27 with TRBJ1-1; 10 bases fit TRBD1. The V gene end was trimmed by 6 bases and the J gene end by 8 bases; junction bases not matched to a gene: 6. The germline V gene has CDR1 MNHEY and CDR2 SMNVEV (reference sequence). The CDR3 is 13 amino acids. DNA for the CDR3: TGTGCCAGCAGGACAGGGGGCTCACGAGAAGCTTTCTTT. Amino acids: CASRTGGSREAFF.

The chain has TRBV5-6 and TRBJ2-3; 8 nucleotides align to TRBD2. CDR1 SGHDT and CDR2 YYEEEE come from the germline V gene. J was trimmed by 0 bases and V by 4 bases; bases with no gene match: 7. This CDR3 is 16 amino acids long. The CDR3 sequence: CASSPEAGVSTDTQYF. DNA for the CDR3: TGTGCCAGCAGCCCCGAAGCGGGGGTTAGCACAGATACGCAGTATTTT.

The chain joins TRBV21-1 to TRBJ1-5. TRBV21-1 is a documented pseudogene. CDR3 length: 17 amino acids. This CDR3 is CASSKRQPGGSNQPQHF. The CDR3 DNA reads TGTGCCAGCAGCAAAAGACAGCCGGGAGGCAGCAATCAGCCCCAGCATTTT.

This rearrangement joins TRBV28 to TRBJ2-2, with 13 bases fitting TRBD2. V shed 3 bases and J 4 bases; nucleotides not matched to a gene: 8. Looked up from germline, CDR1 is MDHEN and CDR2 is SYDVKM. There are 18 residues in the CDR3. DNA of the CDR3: TGTGCCAGCAGTTTGTTTACCGGACTAGCGGGAGCCACCGGGGAGCTGTTTTTT. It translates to CASSLFTGLAGATGELFF.

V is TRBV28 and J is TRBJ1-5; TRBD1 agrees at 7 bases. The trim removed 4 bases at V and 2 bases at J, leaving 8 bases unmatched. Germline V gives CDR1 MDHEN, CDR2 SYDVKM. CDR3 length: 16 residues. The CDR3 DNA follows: TGTGCCAGCAGTTCCCCCGGGACAGTGGGCAATCAGCCCCAGCATTTT. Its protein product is CASSSPGTVGNQPQHF.

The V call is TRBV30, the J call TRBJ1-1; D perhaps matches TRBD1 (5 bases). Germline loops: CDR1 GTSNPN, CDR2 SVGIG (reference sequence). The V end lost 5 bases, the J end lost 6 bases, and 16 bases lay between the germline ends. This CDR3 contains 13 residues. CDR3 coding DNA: TGTGCCTGGGGCCGGGGGGGTAGGGCTGAAGCTTTCTTT. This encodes CAWGRGGRAEAFF. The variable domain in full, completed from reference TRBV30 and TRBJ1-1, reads SQTIHQWPATLVQPVGSPLSLECTVEGTSNPNLYWYRQAAGRGLQLLFYSVGIGQISSEVPQNLSASRPQDRQFILSSKKLLLSDSGFYLCAWGRGGRAEAFFGQGTRLTVV.